This TCR beta chain was sequenced in a study of shared clonotypes between healthy human individuals. How the authors handled the data: ImmunoSEQ gave junction-only sequences without quality scores, so filtering differed. TCRdb's copy holds only in-frame clones and misses some; the assay was immunoSEQ multiplex PCR. V, J and clone size are those of that table, while D and trimming were read from the DNA. The sample includes millions of clones, roughly 92% of them seen just once. This CDR3 spans 15 amino acids. Germline assignment: CDR1 MNHNS and CDR2 SASEGT. Deletions cut 6 bases from V and 2 bases from J, with 17 bases between. A word on this clone: Its antigen is not known.

Study outcomes and limitations: The sole specimen, blood, was sampled, and tissue repertoires likely differ.

The origin of this receptor is a man between 18 and 35 years old in good health. The V call is TRBV6-1, the J call TRBJ2-7; D possibly matches TRBD1 or TRBD2 (5 bases each). The sample was naive CD4+ T cells sorted from blood. Described subset: CD45RA+ positively selected. In DNA form, the CDR3 reads TGTGCCAGCAGAGCCGGGACGGACCCTACCTACGAGCAGTACTTC. This translates into CASRAGTDPTYEQYF.